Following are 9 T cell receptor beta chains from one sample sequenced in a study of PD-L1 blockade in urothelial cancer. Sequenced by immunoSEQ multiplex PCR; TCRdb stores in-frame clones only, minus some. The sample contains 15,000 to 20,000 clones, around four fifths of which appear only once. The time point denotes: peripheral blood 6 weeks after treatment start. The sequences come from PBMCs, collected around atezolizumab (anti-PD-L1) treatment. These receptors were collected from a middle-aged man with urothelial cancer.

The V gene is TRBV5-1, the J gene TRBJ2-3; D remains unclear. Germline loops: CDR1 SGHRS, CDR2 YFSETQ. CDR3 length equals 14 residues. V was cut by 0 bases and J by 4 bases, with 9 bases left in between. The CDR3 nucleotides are TGCGCCAGCAGCTTGGTAGGCGGATCAGATACGCAGTATTTT. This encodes CASSLVGGSDTQYF.

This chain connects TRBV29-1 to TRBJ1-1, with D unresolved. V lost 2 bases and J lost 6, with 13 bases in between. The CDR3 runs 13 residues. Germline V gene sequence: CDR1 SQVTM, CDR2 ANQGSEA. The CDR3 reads CSVEREVGAEAFF. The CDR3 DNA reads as TGCAGCGTTGAAAGGGAGGTAGGCGCTGAAGCTTTCTTT. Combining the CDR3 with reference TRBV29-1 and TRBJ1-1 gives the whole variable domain SAVISQKPSRDICQRGTSLTIQCQVDSQVTMMFWYRQQPGQSLTLIATANQGSEATYESGFVIDKFPISRPNLTFSTLTVSNMSPEDSSIYLCSVEREVGAEAFFGQGTRLTVV.

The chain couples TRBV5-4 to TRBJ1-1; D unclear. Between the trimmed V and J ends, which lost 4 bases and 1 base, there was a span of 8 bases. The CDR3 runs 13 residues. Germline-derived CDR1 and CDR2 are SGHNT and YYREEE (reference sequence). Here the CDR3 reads CASSLAGNTEAFF. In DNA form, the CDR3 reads TGTGCCAGCAGCCTCGCAGGGAACACTGAAGCTTTCTTT.

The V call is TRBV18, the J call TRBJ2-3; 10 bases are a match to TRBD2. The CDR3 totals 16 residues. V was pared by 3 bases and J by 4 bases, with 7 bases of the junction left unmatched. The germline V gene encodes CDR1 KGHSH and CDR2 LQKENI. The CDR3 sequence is CASSPSGTSVADTQYF. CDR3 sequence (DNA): TGTGCCAGCTCACCGTCCGGGACTAGCGTCGCAGATACGCAGTATTTT.

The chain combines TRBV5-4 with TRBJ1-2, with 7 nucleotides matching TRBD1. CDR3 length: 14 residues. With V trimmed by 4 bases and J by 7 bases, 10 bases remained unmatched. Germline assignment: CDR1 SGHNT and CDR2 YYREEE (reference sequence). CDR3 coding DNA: TGTGCCAGCAGCGCCGGACAGGATTTTGCTGGCTACACCTTC. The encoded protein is CASSAGQDFAGYTF.

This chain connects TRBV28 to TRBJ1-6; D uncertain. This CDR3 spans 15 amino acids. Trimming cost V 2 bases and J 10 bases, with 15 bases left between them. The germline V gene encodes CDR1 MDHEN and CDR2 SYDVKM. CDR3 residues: CASSLMGGGRSPLHF. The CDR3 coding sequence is TGTGCCAGCAGTTTAATGGGTGGCGGGCGATCACCCCTCCACTTT.

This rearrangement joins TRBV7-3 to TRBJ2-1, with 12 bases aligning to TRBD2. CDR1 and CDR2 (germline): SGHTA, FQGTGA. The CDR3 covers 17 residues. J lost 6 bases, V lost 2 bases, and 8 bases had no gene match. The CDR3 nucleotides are TGTGCCAGCAGCTTATTCGCCGCGACTAGCGGGAGCAATGAGCAGTTCTTC. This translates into CASSLFAATSGSNEQFF.

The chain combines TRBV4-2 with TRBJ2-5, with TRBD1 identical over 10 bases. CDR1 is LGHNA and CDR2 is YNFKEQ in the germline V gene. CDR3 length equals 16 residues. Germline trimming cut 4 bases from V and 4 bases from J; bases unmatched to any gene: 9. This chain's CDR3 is CASSLYGQGVGETQYF. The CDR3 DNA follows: TGTGCCAGCAGCCTTTATGGACAGGGGGTGGGAGAGACCCAGTACTTC.

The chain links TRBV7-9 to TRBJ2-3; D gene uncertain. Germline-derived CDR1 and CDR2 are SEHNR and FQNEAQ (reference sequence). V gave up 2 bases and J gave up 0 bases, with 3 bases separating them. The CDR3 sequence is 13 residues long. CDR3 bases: TGTGCCAGCAGCTTACTAAGCACAGATACGCAGTATTTT. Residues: CASSLLSTDTQYF.